Shown below are 13 T cell receptor beta chains from a single sample sequenced in a study of post-analysis software for immune sequencing data. Study-level points and caveats: Roughly 5 TRBV segments occurring more often in patients than controls included TRBV5-6, TRBV5-1 and TRBV20-1.

Their specific antigens are unknown. TCR beta cDNA libraries included unique molecular identifiers. MiXCR, applied by TCRdb to the PCR reads, yields one record per CDR3 protein. The table includes about 540,000 distinct CDR3 sequences, around 36% detected once. Sequencing was carried out using blood. The source is a girl aged 2-17 years with multiple sclerosis.

This clonotype was recorded a few times. V and J are TRBV20-1 and TRBJ2-3; 8 bases align to TRBD1. The CDR3 loop spans 15 amino acids. V shed 0 bases, J shed 2 bases, and the junction held 4 bases outside the gene matches. Germline assignment: CDR1 DFQATT and CDR2 SNEGSKA (reference sequence). CDR3 loop: CSAREPQGDTDTQYF. Here the CDR3 DNA reads TGCAGTGCTAGAGAGCCACAGGGGGACACAGATACGCAGTATTTT.

This clonotype has a handful of counts. The rearrangement uses TRBV5-1 and TRBJ2-7, with TRBD2 matching 13 bases. In germline, CDR1 is SGHRS, CDR2 YFSETQ. Trimming took 3 bases from V and 3 from J; bases not matched to a gene: 3. CDR3 length: 15 amino acids. CDR3 loop: CASSWTSGGRYEQYF. CDR3 in DNA: TGCGCCAGCAGCTGGACTAGCGGGGGCCGCTACGAGCAGTACTTC.

The chain uses TRBV29-1 and TRBJ2-5, with a tentative D call TRBD2 (5 bases). The CDR3 extends over 13 amino acids. V was cut by 7 bases and J by 2 bases, with 14 bases left in between. Looked up from germline, CDR1 is SQVTM and CDR2 is ANQGSEA. In DNA form, the CDR3 reads TGCAGCGCTGCTGGGGAGCTACAAGAGACCCAGTACTTC. It yields the protein CSAAGELQETQYF.

This clonotype has a handful of counts. The chain employs TRBV9 and TRBJ2-7, with 8 nucleotides matching TRBD2. The DNA matches TRBJ2-5 better at its end, which makes the J call doubtful. Germline assignment: CDR1 SGDLS and CDR2 YYNGEE. This CDR3 has 13 residues. The CDR3 DNA sequence: TGTGCCAGCGCCGGACTAGCCACCGAGACCCAGTACTTC. This sequence encodes CASAGLATETQYF.

J is TRBJ2-1 and V is TRBV27; 7 bases align to TRBD1. Germline V lookup: CDR1 MNHEY, CDR2 SMNVEV (reference sequence). The CDR3 totals 14 residues. The V gene end was trimmed by 5 bases and the J gene end by 5 bases; junction bases not matched to a gene: 6. CDR3 protein: CASSAYRGDNEQFF. CDR3 bases: TGTGCCAGCAGTGCCTACAGGGGAGACAATGAGCAGTTCTTC.

Here the CDR3 DNA reads TGTGCCAGTACCTATAGCGATTCGGGATACAATGAGCAGTTCTTC. Translation gives CASTYSDSGYNEQFF. V is TRBV19 and J is TRBJ2-1; D possibly corresponds to TRBD2 (5 bases). Germline CDR1 and CDR2: LNHDA and SQIVND (reference sequence). The CDR3 is 15 residues long. The ends were cut back, 7 bases at V and 4 bases at J, with 17 bases in the middle.

The CDR3 nucleotides read TGCAGTGGCCTCACCCGGCGGAATGAGCAGTTCTTC. This codes for CSGLTRRNEQFF. The chain combines TRBV20-1 with TRBJ2-1; D not certain. The V gene lost 7 bases and the J gene lost 7 bases, with 14 bases spanning the gap. CDR3 length: 12 amino acids. CDR1 and CDR2 from the germline V gene are DFQATT and SNEGSKA (reference sequence).

This chain connects TRBV2 to TRBJ1-2; D gene uncertain. Germline lookup yields CDR1 SNHLY and CDR2 FYNNEI. V lost 7 bases to trimming and J lost 4 bases, with 16 bases between them. The CDR3 consists of 14 residues. For the CDR3, the DNA is TGTGCCAGCACCTACCAGTCGGCGGGCTATGGCTACACCTTC. Translating gives CASTYQSAGYGYTF.

The chain couples TRBV2 to TRBJ1-2; the D gene is possibly TRBD1 (5 bases). CDR1 and CDR2 from the germline V gene are SNHLY and FYNNEI. With 7 bases removed from V and 13 bases from J, the gap between germline ends came to 22 bases. This CDR3 contains 13 residues. The CDR3 protein is CASNTRTTALGTF. CDR3 bases: TGTGCCAGCAATACAAGAACGACAGCTCTGGGCACCTTC.

The chain uses TRBV20-1 and TRBJ2-5; D unclear. CDR1 is DFQATT and CDR2 is SNEGSKA in the germline V gene (reference sequence). The CDR3 loop spans 14 amino acids. Deletions cut 1 base from V and 1 base from J, with 10 bases between. Written as DNA, the CDR3 is TGCAGTGCTAGAGTCCGCGGAAGCCAAGAGACCCAGTACTTC. As protein: CSARVRGSQETQYF.

This chain links TRBV6-2 or TRBV6-3 with TRBJ2-1; D is unclear. Germline V lookup: CDR1 MNHEY, CDR2 SVGEGT. V lost 6 bases to trimming and J lost 5 bases, with 20 bases between them. The CDR3 extends over 16 amino acids. CDR3 region: CASRGSPSPNHNEQFF. CDR3 bases: TGTGCCAGCAGGGGGTCGCCGAGTCCTAATCACAATGAGCAGTTCTTC.

CDR3 nucleotide sequence: TGCGCCAGCAGCCAATTCGGGGGGGCCAATCAGCCCCAGCATTTT. It codes for CASSQFGGANQPQHF. The chain has TRBV4-1 and TRBJ1-5, with TRBD1 as a possible D gene (6 bases). Germline values: CDR1 MGHRA, CDR2 YSYEKL. This CDR3 region has 15 residues. The ends were cut back, 2 bases at V and 3 bases at J, with 11 bases in the middle.

The rearrangement links TRBV7-9 to TRBJ1-2; D perhaps matches TRBD1 (5 bases). V dropped 1 base and J dropped 4 bases, with 10 bases sitting between them. The CDR3 contains 14 residues. Germline CDR1 reads SEHNR; CDR2 reads FQNEAQ (reference sequence). CDR3 DNA: TGTGCCAGCAGCTTAGGGACAACTGCCTATGGCTACACCTTC. Translating gives CASSLGTTAYGYTF.